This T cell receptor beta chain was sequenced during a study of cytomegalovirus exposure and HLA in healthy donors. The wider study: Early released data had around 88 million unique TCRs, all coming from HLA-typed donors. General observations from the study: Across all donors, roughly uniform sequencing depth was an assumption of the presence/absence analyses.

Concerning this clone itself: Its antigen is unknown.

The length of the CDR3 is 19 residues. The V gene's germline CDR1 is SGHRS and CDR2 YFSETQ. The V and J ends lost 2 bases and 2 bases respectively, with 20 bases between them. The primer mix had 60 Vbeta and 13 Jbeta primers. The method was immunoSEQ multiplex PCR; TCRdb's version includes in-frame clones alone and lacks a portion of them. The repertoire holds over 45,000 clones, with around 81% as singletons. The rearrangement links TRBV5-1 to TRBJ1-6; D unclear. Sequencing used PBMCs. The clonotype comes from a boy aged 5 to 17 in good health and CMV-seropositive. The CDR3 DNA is TGCGCCAGCAGCTTCCTCGGGTCGAGAGGGAACCCCTATAATTCACCCCTCCACTTT. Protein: CASSFLGSRGNPYNSPLHF.